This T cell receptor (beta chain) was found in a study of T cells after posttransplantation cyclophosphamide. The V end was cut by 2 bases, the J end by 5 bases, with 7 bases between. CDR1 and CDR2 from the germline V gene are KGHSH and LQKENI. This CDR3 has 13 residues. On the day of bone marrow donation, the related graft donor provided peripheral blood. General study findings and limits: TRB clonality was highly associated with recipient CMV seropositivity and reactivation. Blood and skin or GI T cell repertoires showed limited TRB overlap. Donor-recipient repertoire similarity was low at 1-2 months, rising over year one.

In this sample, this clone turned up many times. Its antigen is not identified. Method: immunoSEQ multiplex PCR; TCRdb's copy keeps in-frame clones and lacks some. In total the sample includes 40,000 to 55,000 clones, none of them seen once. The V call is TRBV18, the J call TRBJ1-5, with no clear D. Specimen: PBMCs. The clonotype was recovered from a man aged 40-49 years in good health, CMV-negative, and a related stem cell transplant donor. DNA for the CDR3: TGTGCCAGCTCACCAACAACAGATCAGCCCCAGCATTTT. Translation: CASSPTTDQPQHF. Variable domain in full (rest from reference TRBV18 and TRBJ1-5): NAGVMQNPRHLVRRRGQEARLRCSPMKGHSHVYWYRQLPEEGLKFMVYLQKENIIDESGMPKERFSAEFPKEGPSILRIQQVVRGDSAAYFCASSPTTDQPQHFGDGTRLSIL.